Described below is a single TCR beta chain sequence and its context. The data originate from a study of blood T cells in healthy people across ages. CDR1 is SQVTM, CDR2 ANQGSEA, per germline. Trimming shortened V by 0 bases and J by 5 bases, and 13 bases separated the two germline ends. CDR3 length: 14 amino acids. The use of a sample-barcoded 5' primer and a J-beta primer mix characterized a second PCR of roughly 6 to 12 cycles. TCRdb itself ran the 5' RACE reads through MiXCR, one entry per CDR3 protein. The profile shows 1.5 million to 2 million distinct CDR3 sequences, more than 35% of them singletons.

The TCR was taken from a human donor in good health. The chain joins TRBV29-1 to TRBJ1-2; D call uncertain. The sample comprised blood. The CDR3 sequence: CSVEDPAWQYGYTF. The CDR3 region has the DNA TGCAGCGTTGAAGACCCGGCGTGGCAATATGGCTACACCTTC. Based on the CDR3 plus reference TRBV29-1 and TRBJ1-2, the full variable domain is SAVISQKPSRDICQRGTSLTIQCQVDSQVTMMFWYRQQPGQSLTLIATANQGSEATYESGFVIDKFPISRPNLTFSTLTVSNMSPEDSSIYLCSVEDPAWQYGYTFGSGTRLTVV.